These T cell receptor beta chains were read from a single sample in a study of T cell responses to AZD1222 COVID-19 vaccine. Assay: immunoSEQ multiplex PCR; the TCRdb copy retains only in-frame clones and omits some. This sample yields around 58,000 clones, of which roughly nine tenths are seen a single time; around 13% belongs to the top ten. The source material was peripheral blood, sampled 28 days after the second AZD1222 dose. These receptors were taken from an adult who received the AZD1222 COVID-19 vaccine. Both conserved end residues are part of each CDR3. D genes are given only for firm matches. Size is omitted from some rows. Given values are once, few, many or a class for expanded clones.

v_gene: TRBV5-1; j_gene: TRBJ2-7; abundance: .; d_gene: .; CDR3aa: CASSLGAGRVIHSKRDEQYF; CDR3nt: TGCGCCAGCAGCTTGGGAGCGGGCAGAGTAATACACTCTAAAAGGGACGAGCAGTACTTC
v_gene: TRBV5-4; j_gene: TRBJ1-1; abundance: few; d_gene: .; CDR3aa: CASSLTLNTEAFF; CDR3nt: TGTGCCAGCAGCTTAACGCTGAACACTGAAGCTTTCTTT
v_gene: TRBV7-9; j_gene: TRBJ1-5; abundance: .; d_gene: TRBD1; CDR3aa: CASSSTGDQPQHF; CDR3nt: TGTGCCAGCAGCTCCACAGGGGATCAGCCCCAGCATTTT
v_gene: TRBV19; j_gene: TRBJ1-5; abundance: .; d_gene: .; CDR3aa: CASSPELVGDSNQPQHF; CDR3nt: TGTGCCAGTAGTCCTGAGTTGGTTGGGGATAGCAATCAGCCCCAGCATTTT
v_gene: TRBV6-5; j_gene: TRBJ2-7; abundance: .; d_gene: TRBD2; CDR3aa: CASSRAGGYEQYF; CDR3nt: TGTGCCAGCAGTAGAGCGGGAGGGTACGAGCAGTACTTC
v_gene: TRBV11-3; j_gene: TRBJ1-1; abundance: .; d_gene: TRBD1; CDR3aa: CASSLSRTGGEAFF; CDR3nt: TGTGCCAGCAGCTTGAGCAGAACAGGGGGTGAAGCTTTCTTT
v_gene: TRBV7-9; j_gene: TRBJ1-1; abundance: .; d_gene: TRBD1; CDR3aa: CASSDPTGAVAEAFF; CDR3nt: TGTGCCAGCTCTGACCCGACAGGGGCTGTGGCTGAAGCTTTCTTT
v_gene: TRBV3-1/TRBV3-2; j_gene: TRBJ2-1; abundance: .; d_gene: .; CDR3aa: CASRGTNEQFF; CDR3nt: TGTGCCAGCCGGGGCACAAATGAGCAGTTCTTC
v_gene: TRBV6-5; j_gene: TRBJ1-1; abundance: .; d_gene: .; CDR3aa: CASSSGRYYEAFF; CDR3nt: TGTGCCAGCAGTTCCGGGAGGTATTACGAAGCTTTCTTT
v_gene: TRBV7-3; j_gene: TRBJ2-3; abundance: .; d_gene: .; CDR3aa: CASSLQGGVGTDTQYF; CDR3nt: TGTGCCAGCAGCCTACAGGGGGGGGTGGGCACAGATACGCAGTATTTT
v_gene: TRBV11-2; j_gene: TRBJ2-4; abundance: once; d_gene: .; CDR3aa: CASSLTKNIQYF; CDR3nt: TGTGCCAGCAGCTTGACAAAAAACATTCAGTACTTC
v_gene: TRBV19; j_gene: TRBJ2-1; abundance: .; d_gene: TRBD2; CDR3aa: CASSTTTGTSYNEQFF; CDR3nt: TGTGCCAGTAGCACCACTACCGGGACTAGCTACAATGAGCAGTTCTTC
v_gene: TRBV5-8; j_gene: TRBJ2-7; abundance: .; d_gene: TRBD1; CDR3aa: CASSFRDSRSYEQYF; CDR3nt: TGTGCCAGCAGTTTCCGGGACAGCCGCTCCTACGAGCAGTACTTC
v_gene: TRBV24-1; j_gene: TRBJ2-7; abundance: .; d_gene: .; CDR3aa: CATSDPKTGWEQYF; CDR3nt: TGTGCCACCAGTGATCCAAAGACAGGTTGGGAGCAGTACTTC
v_gene: TRBV7-6; j_gene: TRBJ2-2; abundance: .; d_gene: TRBD2; CDR3aa: CASSGAGGPRTGELFF; CDR3nt: TGTGCCAGCAGCGGAGCGGGAGGGCCGAGAACCGGGGAGCTGTTTTTT
v_gene: TRBV5-6; j_gene: TRBJ1-5; abundance: .; d_gene: .; CDR3aa: CASSLQQARINQPQHF; CDR3nt: TGTGCCAGCAGCTTGCAGCAGGCCAGAATCAATCAGCCCCAGCATTTT
v_gene: TRBV18; j_gene: TRBJ2-2; abundance: .; d_gene: TRBD2; CDR3aa: CASSPPLLAGTGELFF; CDR3nt: TGTGCCAGCTCACCACCGTTGCTAGCGGGAACCGGGGAGCTGTTTTTT
v_gene: TRBV13; j_gene: TRBJ2-2; abundance: .; d_gene: TRBD2; CDR3aa: CASSLGLAGLTGELFF; CDR3nt: TGTGCCAGCAGCTTGGGACTAGCGGGCCTCACCGGGGAGCTGTTTTTT
v_gene: TRBV11-3; j_gene: TRBJ2-2; abundance: .; d_gene: .; CDR3aa: CASSRGRTNTGELFF; CDR3nt: TGTGCCAGCAGCAGAGGACGTACGAACACCGGGGAGCTGTTTTTT
v_gene: TRBV5-4; j_gene: TRBJ1-3; abundance: .; d_gene: TRBD1; CDR3aa: CASSFGTGVAGNTIYF; CDR3nt: TGTGCCAGCAGCTTTGGGACAGGGGTAGCTGGAAACACCATATATTTT
v_gene: TRBV6-5; j_gene: TRBJ1-3; abundance: .; d_gene: .; CDR3aa: CASSLAGFGNTIYF; CDR3nt: TGTGCCAGCAGCTTGGCGGGGTTCGGAAACACCATATATTTT
v_gene: TRBV7-6; j_gene: TRBJ2-7; abundance: .; d_gene: .; CDR3aa: CASSLDRYSYEQYF; CDR3nt: TGTGCCAGCAGCTTAGACAGATACTCCTACGAGCAGTACTTC
v_gene: TRBV6-2/TRBV6-3; j_gene: TRBJ1-3; abundance: .; d_gene: .; CDR3aa: CASSYVGSGNTIYF; CDR3nt: TGTGCCAGCAGTTACGTAGGATCTGGAAACACCATATATTTT
v_gene: TRBV3-1/TRBV3-2; j_gene: TRBJ1-1; abundance: .; d_gene: .; CDR3aa: CPQGQNTEAFF; CDR3nt: TGTCCTCAGGGGCAGAACACTGAAGCTTTCTTT
v_gene: TRBV27; j_gene: TRBJ2-7; abundance: .; d_gene: .; CDR3aa: CASSLLTGYEQYF; CDR3nt: TGTGCCAGCAGTTTGTTGACAGGTTACGAGCAGTACTTC
v_gene: TRBV7-9; j_gene: TRBJ1-4; abundance: .; d_gene: .; CDR3aa: CASSRTVNEKLFF; CDR3nt: TGTGCCAGCTCCCGGACAGTCAATGAAAAACTGTTTTTT
v_gene: TRBV4-2; j_gene: TRBJ2-2; abundance: .; d_gene: TRBD1; CDR3aa: CASRQTGETGELFF; CDR3nt: TGTGCCAGCAGGCAGACAGGGGAGACCGGGGAGCTGTTTTTT
v_gene: TRBV5-1; j_gene: TRBJ1-2; abundance: .; d_gene: TRBD1; CDR3aa: CASRPTGTGPNYGYTF; CDR3nt: TGCGCCAGCAGACCTACCGGGACAGGACCGAACTATGGCTACACCTTC
v_gene: TRBV5-4; j_gene: TRBJ1-2; abundance: .; d_gene: .; CDR3aa: CASSSGSSEGYTF; CDR3nt: TGTGCCAGCAGTAGTGGATCTTCGGAAGGCTACACCTTC
v_gene: TRBV7-3; j_gene: TRBJ2-3; abundance: .; d_gene: .; CDR3aa: CASSFGPGADTQYF; CDR3nt: TGTGCCAGCAGCTTTGGGCCTGGTGCAGATACGCAGTATTTT
v_gene: TRBV4-3; j_gene: TRBJ1-4; abundance: .; d_gene: .; CDR3aa: CASSRNMGEKLFF; CDR3nt: TGCGCCAGCAGCCGTAATATGGGAGAAAAACTGTTTTTT
v_gene: TRBV29-1; j_gene: TRBJ1-2; abundance: .; d_gene: .; CDR3aa: CSALGGVRSNGYTF; CDR3nt: TGCAGCGCCCTGGGGGGCGTCAGATCAAATGGCTACACCTTC
v_gene: TRBV5-1; j_gene: TRBJ1-5; abundance: .; d_gene: .; CDR3aa: CASSLVGDSNQPQHF; CDR3nt: TGCGCCAGCAGCTTGGTTGGAGATAGCAATCAGCCCCAGCATTTT
v_gene: TRBV19; j_gene: TRBJ1-2; abundance: .; d_gene: TRBD1; CDR3aa: CASRGQGSNYGYTF; CDR3nt: TGTGCCAGTCGCGGACAGGGGAGTAACTATGGCTACACCTTC
v_gene: TRBV13; j_gene: TRBJ1-4; abundance: .; d_gene: .; CDR3aa: CASSLGRLSPDNKLFF; CDR3nt: TGTGCCAGCAGCTTAGGCAGGCTGAGCCCCGACAATAAACTGTTTTTT
v_gene: TRBV7-9; j_gene: TRBJ1-4; abundance: .; d_gene: .; CDR3aa: CASSFRDGPGNEKLFF; CDR3nt: TGTGCCAGCAGCTTCAGGGATGGGCCGGGGAATGAAAAACTGTTTTTT
v_gene: TRBV7-2; j_gene: TRBJ1-2; abundance: .; d_gene: TRBD1; CDR3aa: CASSSVRTGANYGYTF; CDR3nt: TGTGCCAGCAGCTCCGTAAGGACAGGAGCTAACTATGGCTACACCTTC
v_gene: TRBV2; j_gene: TRBJ2-3; abundance: .; d_gene: .; CDR3aa: CASSRPFTDTQYF; CDR3nt: TGTGCCAGCAGTCGACCATTCACAGATACGCAGTATTTT
v_gene: TRBV5-4; j_gene: TRBJ2-4; abundance: .; d_gene: .; CDR3aa: CASSLKEPKNIQYF; CDR3nt: TGTGCCAGCAGCTTAAAAGAGCCCAAAAACATTCAGTACTTC
v_gene: TRBV21-1; j_gene: TRBJ2-7; abundance: medium-sized; d_gene: .; CDR3aa: CASSTTGRGDSLYEQYF; CDR3nt: TGTGCCAGCAGCACTACCGGGAGAGGGGACAGCCTATACGAGCAGTACTTC